This T cell receptor (beta chain) was captured in a study of Ad26.COV2.S vaccination and SARS-CoV-2 variants. The table came from immunoSEQ multiplex PCR; TCRdb's copy has only in-frame clones and leaves some out. The table includes under 550,000 clones, 90% detected once. Germline V gene data show CDR1 as MDHEN and CDR2 as SYDVKM. The CDR3 runs 14 residues. V was trimmed by 1 base and J by 5 bases, leaving 9 bases between them. Treatment defined: roughly 20 received Ad26.COV2.S at low or high dose, single or two shots; 5 received placebo; per-sample allocation not given. Day 63 following the first vaccine or placebo injection was when the samples were taken.

This sequence joins TRBV28 and TRBJ2-4, with D unresolved. Sequencing was performed on peripheral blood, taken in a trial of Ad26.COV2.S vaccine versus placebo. The sequence came from a person between 18 and 60 years old who received the Ad26.COV2.S COVID-19 vaccine or a placebo. The CDR3: CASSLSQAQNIQYF. In DNA form, the CDR3 reads TGTGCCAGCAGTTTATCTCAGGCACAAAACATTCAGTACTTC.